These 8 T cell receptor beta chains came from one sample sequenced in a study of shared clonotypes between healthy human individuals. Sequencing was performed with immunoSEQ multiplex PCR; in TCRdb, only in-frame clones are kept and a portion is missing. The profile shows about 1 million clones, approximately 72% of them singletons. The sequenced sample consisted of memory CD4+ T cells sorted from blood. The subset denotes: CD45RA-negative fraction. These receptor sequences come from a man younger than 30 in good health.

This clone was counted between two and nine times. The chain couples TRBV27 to TRBJ2-7; D perhaps matches TRBD2 (6 bases). V lost 10 bases to trimming and J lost 5 bases, with 9 bases between them. The V gene's germline CDR1 is MNHEY and CDR2 SMNVEV (reference sequence). The CDR3 spans 10 residues. Written as DNA, the CDR3 is TGTGCCACCCGGACTAACGAGCAGTACTTC. This codes for CATRTNEQYF.

A remark on this clone: One base separates it from a far larger clone, so it is likely a read error. Other DNA sequences in the sample encode the same CDR3. This sequence joins TRBV4-3 and TRBJ1-1; D is perhaps TRBD1 (6 bases). V was cut by 5 bases and J by 5 bases, with 12 bases left in between. CDR1 is LGHNA and CDR2 is YSLEER in the germline V gene. The CDR3 totals 13 residues. CDR3 nucleotide sequence: TGCGCCAGCAGCTCCCGGCAGGGGACTGAAGCTTTCTTT. Translating gives CASSSRQGTEAFF.

This chain uses TRBV6-6 with TRBJ1-5; D is uncertain. The CDR3 has 14 residues. Trimming took 4 bases from V and 4 from J, leaving 11 bases between them. Looked up from germline, CDR1 is MNHNY and CDR2 is SVGAGI (reference sequence). The CDR3 here is CASSLTWGNQPQHF. The CDR3 DNA reads TGTGCCAGCAGTTTGACTTGGGGAAATCAGCCCCAGCATTTT.

This clone was seen ten or more times. Other DNA sequences in this specimen translate into the identical CDR3. The V gene is TRBV30, the J gene TRBJ1-2; the D is unclear. The V gene lost 0 bases and the J gene lost 7 bases, with 6 bases spanning the gap. Germline V CDR1 and CDR2: GTSNPN, SVGIG (reference sequence). The CDR3 has 11 residues. The CDR3 here is CAWSVMGGYTF. In nucleotides, the CDR3 is TGTGCCTGGAGTGTGATGGGTGGCTACACCTTC.

V usage is TRBV30 and J usage is TRBJ1-5; D might be TRBD1 (5 bases). In germline, CDR1 is GTSNPN, CDR2 SVGIG (reference sequence). CDR3 size: 13 residues. V dropped 4 bases and J dropped 4 bases, with 11 bases sitting between them. CDR3 in amino acids: CAWNRDPNQPQHF. The CDR3 DNA is TGTGCCTGGAACCGGGACCCAAATCAGCCCCAGCATTTT. The full variable domain, completed using reference TRBV30 and TRBJ1-5, is SQTIHQWPATLVQPVGSPLSLECTVEGTSNPNLYWYRQAAGRGLQLLFYSVGIGQISSEVPQNLSASRPQDRQFILSSKKLLLSDSGFYLCAWNRDPNQPQHFGDGTRLSIL.

The chain has TRBV5-1 and TRBJ2-1; 7 bases agree with TRBD1. The junction had 9 bases not matched to a gene; V was cut back by 4 bases and J by 5 bases. CDR1 is SGHRS, CDR2 YFSETQ, per germline. This CDR3 contains 15 residues. CDR3 in amino acids: CASSQLTGLNNEQFF. The CDR3 DNA is TGCGCCAGCAGCCAGCTGACAGGGTTGAACAATGAGCAGTTCTTC.

A remark on this clone: Additional DNA sequences in this sample encode the identical CDR3. The genes are TRBV18 and TRBJ2-1, with D possibly TRBD2 on 5 matching bases. This CDR3 comprises 13 residues. Deletions cut 0 bases from V and 7 bases from J, with 7 bases between. CDR1 KGHSH and CDR2 LQKENI come from the germline V gene. This CDR3 is CASSPPGGNEQFF. The CDR3 nucleotides read TGTGCCAGCTCACCACCGGGCGGGAATGAGCAGTTCTTC. Using reference TRBV18 and TRBJ2-1 for the parts outside the CDR3, the full variable domain is NAGVMQNPRHLVRRRGQEARLRCSPMKGHSHVYWYRQLPEEGLKFMVYLQKENIIDESGMPKERFSAEFPKEGPSILRIQQVVRGDSAAYFCASSPPGGNEQFFGPGTRLTVL.

The chain joins TRBV10-3 to TRBJ2-3; D assignment may be TRBD1 or TRBD2 (5 bases each). Deletions cut 6 bases from V and 1 base from J, with 5 bases between. From germline, CDR1 is ENHRY and CDR2 SYGVKD. The CDR3 loop spans 12 amino acids. CDR3 bases: TGTGCCATCAGGGGACGCACAGATACGCAGTATTTT. Its translation is CAIRGRTDTQYF.